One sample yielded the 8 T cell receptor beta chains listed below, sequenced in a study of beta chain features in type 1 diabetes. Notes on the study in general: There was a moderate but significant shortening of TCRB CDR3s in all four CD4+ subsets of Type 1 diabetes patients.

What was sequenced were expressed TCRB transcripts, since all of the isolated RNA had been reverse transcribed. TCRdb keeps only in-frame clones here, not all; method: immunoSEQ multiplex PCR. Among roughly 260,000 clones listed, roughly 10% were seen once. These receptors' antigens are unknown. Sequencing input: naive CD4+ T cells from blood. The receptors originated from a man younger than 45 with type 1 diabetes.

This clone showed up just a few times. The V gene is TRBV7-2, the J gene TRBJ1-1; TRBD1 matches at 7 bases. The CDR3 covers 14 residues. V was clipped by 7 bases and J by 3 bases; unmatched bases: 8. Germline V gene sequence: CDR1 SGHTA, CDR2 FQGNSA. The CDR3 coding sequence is TGTGCCAGCATCCCACAGGGGCAGGACACTGAAGCTTTCTTT. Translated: CASIPQGQDTEAFF.

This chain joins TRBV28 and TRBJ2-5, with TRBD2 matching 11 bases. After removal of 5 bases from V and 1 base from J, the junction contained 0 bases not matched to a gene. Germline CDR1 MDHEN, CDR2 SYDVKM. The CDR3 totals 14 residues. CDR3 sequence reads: CASSLAGGQETQYF. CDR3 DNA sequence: TGTGCCAGCAGTCTAGCGGGGGGCCAAGAGACCCAGTACTTC. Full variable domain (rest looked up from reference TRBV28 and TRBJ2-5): DVKVTQSSRYLVKRTGEKVFLECVQDMDHENMFWYRQDPGLGLRLIYFSYDVKMKEKGDIPEGYSVSREKKERFSLILESASTNQTSMYLCASSLAGGQETQYFGPGTRLLVL.

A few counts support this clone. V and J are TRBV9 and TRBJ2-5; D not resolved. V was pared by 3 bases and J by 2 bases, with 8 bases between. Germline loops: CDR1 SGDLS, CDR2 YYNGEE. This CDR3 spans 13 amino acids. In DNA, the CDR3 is TGTGCCAGCAGCGAGAGAGCTCAAGAGACCCAGTACTTC. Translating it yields CASSERAQETQYF.

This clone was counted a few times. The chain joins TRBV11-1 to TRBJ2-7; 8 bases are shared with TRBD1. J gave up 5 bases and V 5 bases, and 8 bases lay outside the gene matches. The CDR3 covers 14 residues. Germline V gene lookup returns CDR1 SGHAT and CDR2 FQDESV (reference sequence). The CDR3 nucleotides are TGTGCCAGCAGCAGGACAGGGTCTGGAAACGAGCAGTACTTC. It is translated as CASSRTGSGNEQYF.

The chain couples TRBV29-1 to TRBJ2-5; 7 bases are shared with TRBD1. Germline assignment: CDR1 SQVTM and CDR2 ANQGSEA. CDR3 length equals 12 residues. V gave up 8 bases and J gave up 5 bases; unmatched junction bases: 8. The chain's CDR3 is CSSHRGSETQYF. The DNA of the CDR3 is TGCAGCTCCCACAGGGGAAGCGAGACCCAGTACTTC.

CDR3 DNA sequence: TGTGCCAGCGCGGCACGGGACCAAGAGACCCAGTACTTC. Its translation: CASAARDQETQYF. V is TRBV25-1 and J is TRBJ2-5; no firm D call. CDR3 length: 13 amino acids. The V and J ends lost 8 bases and 0 bases respectively, with 10 bases between them. The germline gives CDR1 MGHDK, CDR2 SYGVNS.

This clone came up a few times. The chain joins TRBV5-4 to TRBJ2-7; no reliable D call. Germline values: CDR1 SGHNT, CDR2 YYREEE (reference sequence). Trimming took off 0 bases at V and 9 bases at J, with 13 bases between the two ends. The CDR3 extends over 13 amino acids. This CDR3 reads CASSLDGSSWQYF. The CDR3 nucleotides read TGTGCCAGCAGCTTGGATGGCTCCTCGTGGCAGTACTTC.

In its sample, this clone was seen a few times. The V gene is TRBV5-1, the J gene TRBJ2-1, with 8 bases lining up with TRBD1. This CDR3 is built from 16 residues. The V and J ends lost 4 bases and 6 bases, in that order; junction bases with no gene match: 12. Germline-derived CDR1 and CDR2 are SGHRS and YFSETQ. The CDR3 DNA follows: TGCGCCAGCAGCCTTTCGGACAGGGAACCCTCCAATGAGCAGTTCTTC. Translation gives CASSLSDREPSNEQFF.